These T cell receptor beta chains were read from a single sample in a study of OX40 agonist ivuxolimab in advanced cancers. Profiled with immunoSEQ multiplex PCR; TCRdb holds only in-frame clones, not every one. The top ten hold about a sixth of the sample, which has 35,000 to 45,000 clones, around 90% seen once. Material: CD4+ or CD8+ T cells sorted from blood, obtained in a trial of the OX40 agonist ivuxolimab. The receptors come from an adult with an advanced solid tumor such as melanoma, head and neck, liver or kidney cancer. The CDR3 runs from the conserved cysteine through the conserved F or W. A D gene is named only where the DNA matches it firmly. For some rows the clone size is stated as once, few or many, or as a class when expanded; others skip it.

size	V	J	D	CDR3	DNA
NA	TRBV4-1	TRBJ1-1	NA	CASSQASGPQRGPNTEAFF	TGCGCCAGCAGCCAAGCATCGGGGCCGCAAAGGGGACCGAACACTGAAGCTTTCTTT
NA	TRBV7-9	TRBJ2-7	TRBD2	CASSPTSGRGYEQYF	TGTGCCAGCAGCCCTACTAGCGGCAGAGGCTACGAGCAGTACTTC
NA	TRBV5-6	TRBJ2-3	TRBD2	CASSWTSGSTDTQYF	TGTGCCAGCAGCTGGACTAGCGGGAGTACAGATACGCAGTATTTT
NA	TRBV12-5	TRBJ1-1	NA	CASGPGGTEAFF	TGTGCTAGTGGCCCCGGAGGAACTGAAGCTTTCTTT
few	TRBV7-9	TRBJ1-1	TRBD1	CASIADRPNTEAFF	TGTGCCAGCATCGCGGACAGGCCTAACACTGAAGCTTTCTTT
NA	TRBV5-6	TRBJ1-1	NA	CASALGGAEAFF	TGTGCCAGCGCTTTAGGGGGGGCTGAAGCTTTCTTT
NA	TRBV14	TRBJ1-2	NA	CASSQAGVHGYTF	TGTGCCAGCAGCCAGGCAGGGGTCCATGGCTACACCTTC
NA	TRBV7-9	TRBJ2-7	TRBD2	CASSSLGGDGGYEQYF	TGTGCCAGCAGCTCTCTCGGGGGGGACGGAGGCTACGAGCAGTACTTC
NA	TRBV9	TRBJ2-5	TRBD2	CASSTAPLERGIKETQYF	TGTGCCAGCAGTACCGCCCCCCTTGAGCGGGGGATTAAAGAGACCCAGTACTTC
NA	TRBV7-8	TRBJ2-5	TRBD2	CASSLGVAGGLLQETQYF	TGTGCCAGCAGCTTAGGAGTAGCGGGGGGGCTTTTGCAAGAGACCCAGTACTTC
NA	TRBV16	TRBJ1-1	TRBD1	CASSPGGAEAFF	TGTGCCAGCAGCCCAGGGGGAGCAGAAGCTTTCTTT
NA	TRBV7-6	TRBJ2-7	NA	CASSSRVSSYEQYF	TGTGCCAGCAGCTCCAGGGTATCATCCTACGAGCAGTACTTC
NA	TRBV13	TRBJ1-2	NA	CASSFGPEGDGYGYTF	TGTGCCAGCAGCTTTGGGCCGGAGGGAGATGGCTATGGCTACACCTTC
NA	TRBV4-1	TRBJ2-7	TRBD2	CASSQESGLVVYEQYF	TGCGCCAGCAGCCAAGAGTCGGGACTAGTTGTCTACGAGCAGTACTTC
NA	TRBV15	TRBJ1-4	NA	CATSKNGPGQLNEKLFF	TGTGCCACCAGCAAAAACGGACCCGGACAGCTCAATGAAAAACTGTTTTTT
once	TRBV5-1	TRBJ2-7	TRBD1	CASSWGQGLEQYF	TGCGCCAGCAGCTGGGGACAGGGGCTCGAGCAGTACTTC
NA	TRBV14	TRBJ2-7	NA	CASSPLPQGLGYEQYF	TGTGCCAGCAGCCCCCTTCCCCAGGGTTTGGGATACGAGCAGTACTTC
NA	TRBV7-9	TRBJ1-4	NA	CASSLIGAGEKLFF	TGTGCCAGCAGCTTAATAGGGGCAGGAGAAAAACTGTTTTTT
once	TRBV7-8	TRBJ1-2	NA	CASSLTNYGYTF	TGTGCCAGCAGCTTGACAAACTATGGCTACACCTTC
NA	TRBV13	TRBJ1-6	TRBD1	CASSLTGTGGRSPLHF	TGTGCCAGCAGCCTAACCGGGACAGGGGGCAGATCACCCCTCCACTTT
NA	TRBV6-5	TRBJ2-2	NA	CASSYGRNTGELFF	TGTGCCAGCAGTTACGGGAGGAACACCGGGGAGCTGTTTTTT
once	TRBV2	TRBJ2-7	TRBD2	CASSEGTSEYYEQYF	TGTGCCAGCAGTGAAGGGACTAGCGAATATTACGAGCAGTACTTC
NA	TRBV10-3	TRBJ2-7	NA	CAISEGLSYEQYF	TGTGCCATCAGTGAGGGGCTTAGCTACGAGCAGTACTTC
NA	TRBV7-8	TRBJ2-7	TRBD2	CASSQRTGLADEQYF	TGTGCCAGCAGCCAAAGGACGGGACTAGCTGACGAGCAGTACTTC